A selection of T cell receptor beta chains follows, all from one sample in a study of blood T cell repertoires in COVID-19. Sequenced by immunoSEQ multiplex PCR; TCRdb stores in-frame clones only, minus some. The sample lists under 200,000 clones, roughly 80% occurring once. Sequencing input: peripheral blood. Receptors were obtained from a man in his sixties with acute or convalescent COVID-19. Both conserved end residues are part of each CDR3.

J	V	CDR3
TRBJ2-1	TRBV25-1	CASSESGQGVDEQFF
TRBJ1-5	TRBV19	CASSIPRQFRDRTSGNQPQHF
TRBJ2-1	TRBV6-1	CASTRDNEQFF
TRBJ2-1	TRBV11-2	CASSRQGAARNEQFF
TRBJ1-1	TRBV2	CASSSDRDHSPMNTEAFF
TRBJ1-2	TRBV5-4	CASSLRDRAYGYTF
TRBJ1-4	TRBV19	CASSMSGAELFF
TRBJ2-5	TRBV18	CASSPGTSGTQYF
TRBJ2-2	TRBV19	CASTPTGMRTGELFF
TRBJ2-7	TRBV9	CASSVGFWGQGRNEQYF
TRBJ1-4	TRBV2	CASKQGSDEKLFF
TRBJ1-2	TRBV12-3/TRBV12-4	CASKWGQGYTF
TRBJ2-7	TRBV5-4	CASRDSGSPLYEQYF
TRBJ2-2	TRBV5-1	CASRDSHTGELFF
TRBJ1-3	TRBV2	CASRETGNTIYF
TRBJ2-2	TRBV5-1	CASSLDGLGGELFF
TRBJ1-1	TRBV6-5	CASLSQGGTEAFF
TRBJ2-1	TRBV7-2	CASSPLAGANNEQFF
TRBJ1-5	TRBV18	CASSQQGSTNQPQHF
TRBJ2-3	TRBV3-1/TRBV3-2	CASSPTSGGVSDTQYF
TRBJ1-6	TRBV7-3	CASSPGPTEPLHF
TRBJ2-2	TRBV7-2	CASSWGGLSTGELFF
TRBJ2-7	TRBV19	CASSMSQDRYYEQYF
TRBJ1-4	TRBV5-6	CASSRTGRGNEKLFF
TRBJ2-1	TRBV3-1/TRBV3-2	CASSQVGAKSPLYEQFF
TRBJ2-1	TRBV19	CASSILRLAGNEQFF
TRBJ2-1	TRBV28	CASSSGSSYNEQFF
TRBJ2-3	TRBV2	CASAGSGDTQYF
TRBJ2-1	TRBV9	CASSDDSGGWEQFF
TRBJ2-4	TRBV19	CASSIERVQENIQYF
TRBJ2-5	TRBV6-4	CASSDSGGSRETQYF
TRBJ2-1	TRBV4-3	CASSPGTGGNEQFF
TRBJ2-1	TRBV19	CASSIAGQGVEQFF
TRBJ2-1	TRBV2	CASSSDDRAFYNEQFF
TRBJ2-2	TRBV11-2	CASRRDINTGELFF
TRBJ2-7	TRBV7-2	CASSLTPGDEQYF
TRBJ1-2	TRBV5-6	CASSQDSYGYTF
TRBJ2-5	TRBV29-1	CSVEIPGQGEETQYF
TRBJ2-3	TRBV9	CASSGSGGYTDTQYF
TRBJ2-1	TRBV11-2	CASSLALGAEQFF
TRBJ1-2	TRBV29-1	CSVGSGNYGYTF
TRBJ2-1	TRBV29-1	CSVWDRGNEQFF
TRBJ2-3	TRBV28	CASSWGQGETDTQYF
TRBJ1-2	TRBV5-1	CASSPGQGVGYGYTF
TRBJ2-7	TRBV29-1	CSVVPGGSYEQYF
TRBJ1-4	TRBV3-1/TRBV3-2	CASSPRAGYATNEKLFF
TRBJ1-2	TRBV14	CASSQDSGFAGYTF
TRBJ2-4	TRBV12-3/TRBV12-4	CASRTGQNIQYF
TRBJ1-1	TRBV5-1	CASSLAGVKTEAFF
TRBJ1-2	TRBV27	CASSYNALGADYGYTF
TRBJ1-5	TRBV2	CASSDTGASNQPQHF
TRBJ1-3	TRBV5-4	CASSQGQGNTIYF
TRBJ1-6	TRBV7-8	CASSWDGGDSPLHF
TRBJ2-2	TRBV5-6	CASQRGNTGELFF
TRBJ1-1	TRBV5-4	CASSLSQGVNTEAFF
TRBJ2-5	TRBV29-1	CSVEGLAGVETQYF
TRBJ2-5	TRBV7-9	CASSLVGRETQYF
TRBJ1-3	TRBV7-2	CASSLATGDTIYF
TRBJ1-5	TRBV10-1	CASSGDRVLQHF
TRBJ1-1	TRBV6-5	CASRATGVTEAFF